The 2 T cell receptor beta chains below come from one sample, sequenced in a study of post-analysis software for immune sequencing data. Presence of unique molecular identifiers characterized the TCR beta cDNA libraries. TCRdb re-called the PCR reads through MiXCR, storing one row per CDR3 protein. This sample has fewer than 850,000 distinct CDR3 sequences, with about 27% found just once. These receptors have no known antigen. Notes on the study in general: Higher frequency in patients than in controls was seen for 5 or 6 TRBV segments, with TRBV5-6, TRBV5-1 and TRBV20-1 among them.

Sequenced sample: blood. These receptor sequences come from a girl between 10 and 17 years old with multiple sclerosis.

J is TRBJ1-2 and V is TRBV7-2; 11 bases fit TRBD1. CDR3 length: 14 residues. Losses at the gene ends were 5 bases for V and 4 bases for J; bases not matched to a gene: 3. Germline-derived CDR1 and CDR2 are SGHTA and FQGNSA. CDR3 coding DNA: TGTGCCAGCAGCCGAGGGACAGGGGGCTATGGCTACACCTTC. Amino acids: CASSRGTGGYGYTF.

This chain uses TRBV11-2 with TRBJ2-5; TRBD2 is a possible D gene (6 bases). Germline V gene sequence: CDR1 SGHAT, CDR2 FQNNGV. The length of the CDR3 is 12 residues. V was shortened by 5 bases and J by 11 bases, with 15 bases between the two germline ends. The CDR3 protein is CASSPTWREQYF. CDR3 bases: TGTGCCAGCAGCCCCACTTGGAGGGAGCAGTACTTC.